This note documents a single TCR beta chain sequence. No antigen is known for it. This sample was included in a study of vaccination effects on CD4 cells after COVID-19. Overall study findings and caveats: Only a single clone (1 of 255 vaccine-induced clones in healthy vaccinees) cross-reacted with common cold coronaviruses.

This CDR3 has 14 residues. Trimming took off 4 bases at V and 2 bases at J, with 12 bases between the two ends. Germline V gene lookup returns CDR1 SGHNT and CDR2 YYREEE (reference sequence). Following 10 days of culture, CD4+ T cells were isolated. Each vaccine recipient was nucleocapsid antibody negative and had no prior SARS-CoV-2 infection. Days 3 and 7 saw half the medium replaced with IL-2 medium. This table comes from immunoSEQ multiplex PCR, and its TCRdb copy is limited to in-frame clones, with some not included. The sample holds tens of thousands of clones; approximately 67% are singletons and the top ten take around 4.4%.

Sequencing used CD4+ T cells from PBMCs cultured without peptide, obtained before COVID-19 vaccination. The clonotype was recovered from a human donor who received a COVID-19 vaccine. The chain has TRBV5-4 and TRBJ2-5; D is possibly TRBD1 (6 bases). This chain's CDR3 is CASSVDSRQETQYF. CDR3 coding DNA: TGTGCCAGCAGCGTGGACAGTAGGCAAGAGACCCAGTACTTC.